The present TCR beta chain was sequenced within a study of siplizumab effects on memory and regulatory T cells. The germline gives CDR1 MNHNS, CDR2 SASEGT. This CDR3 spans 13 amino acids. Trimming removed 4 bases from V and 1 base from J, with 7 bases in between. The protocol was immunoSEQ multiplex PCR, while the TCRdb copy is restricted to in-frame clones and leaves out a portion. The sample holds tens of thousands of clones, around 97% seen once. The chain couples TRBV6-1 to TRBJ1-1; D possibly corresponds to TRBD1 (5 bases). Sequences were obtained from naive CD8+ T cells sorted from blood. The TCR was taken from a human donor in good health. This CDR3 is CASSAGPNTEAFF. CDR3 bases: TGTGCCAGCAGTGCGGGACCGAACACTGAAGCTTTCTTT.